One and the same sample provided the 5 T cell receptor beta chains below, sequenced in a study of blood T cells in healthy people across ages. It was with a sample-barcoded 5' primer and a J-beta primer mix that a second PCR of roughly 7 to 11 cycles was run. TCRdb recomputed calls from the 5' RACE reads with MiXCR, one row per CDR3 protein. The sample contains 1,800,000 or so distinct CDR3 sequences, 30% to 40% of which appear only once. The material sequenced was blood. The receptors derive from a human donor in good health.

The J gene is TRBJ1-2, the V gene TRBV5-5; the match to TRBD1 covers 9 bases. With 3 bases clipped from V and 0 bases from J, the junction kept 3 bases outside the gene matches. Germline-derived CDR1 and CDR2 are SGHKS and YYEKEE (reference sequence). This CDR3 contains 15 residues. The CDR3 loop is CASSSTGGTNYGYTF. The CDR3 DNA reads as TGTGCCAGCAGCTCGACAGGGGGTACTAACTATGGCTACACCTTC.

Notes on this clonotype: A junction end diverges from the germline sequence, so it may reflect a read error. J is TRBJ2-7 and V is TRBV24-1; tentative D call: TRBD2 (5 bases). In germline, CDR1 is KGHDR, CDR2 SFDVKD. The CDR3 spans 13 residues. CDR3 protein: CAASDPPTGEQYF. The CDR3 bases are TGTGCCGCCAGTGACCCACCTACGGGGGAGCAGTACTTC.

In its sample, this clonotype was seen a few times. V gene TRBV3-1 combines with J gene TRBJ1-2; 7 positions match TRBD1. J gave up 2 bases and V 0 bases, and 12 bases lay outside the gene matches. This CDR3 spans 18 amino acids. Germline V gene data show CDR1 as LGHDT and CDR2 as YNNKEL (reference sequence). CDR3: CASSQDAPGTEVNYGYTF. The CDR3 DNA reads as TGTGCCAGCAGCCAAGACGCTCCCGGGACAGAAGTAAACTATGGCTACACCTTC.

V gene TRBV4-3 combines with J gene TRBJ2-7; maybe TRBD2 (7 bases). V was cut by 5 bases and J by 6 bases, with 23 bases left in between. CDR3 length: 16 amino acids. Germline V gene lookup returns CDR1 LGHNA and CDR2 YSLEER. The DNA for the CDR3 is TGCGCCAGCAGCTTCGGAACCGGGGGGCGGGGAGGCGAGCAGTACTTC. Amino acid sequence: CASSFGTGGRGGEQYF.

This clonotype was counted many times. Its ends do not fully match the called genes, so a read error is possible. The CDR3 here is CASSAGQDYEQYF. CDR3 nucleotide sequence: TGTGCCAGCAGTGCGGGACAGGACTACGAGCAGTACTTC. The chain recombines TRBV5-1 with TRBJ2-7; 8 nucleotides align to TRBD1. Germline CDR1 reads SGHRS; CDR2 reads YFSETQ. This CDR3 is built from 13 residues.